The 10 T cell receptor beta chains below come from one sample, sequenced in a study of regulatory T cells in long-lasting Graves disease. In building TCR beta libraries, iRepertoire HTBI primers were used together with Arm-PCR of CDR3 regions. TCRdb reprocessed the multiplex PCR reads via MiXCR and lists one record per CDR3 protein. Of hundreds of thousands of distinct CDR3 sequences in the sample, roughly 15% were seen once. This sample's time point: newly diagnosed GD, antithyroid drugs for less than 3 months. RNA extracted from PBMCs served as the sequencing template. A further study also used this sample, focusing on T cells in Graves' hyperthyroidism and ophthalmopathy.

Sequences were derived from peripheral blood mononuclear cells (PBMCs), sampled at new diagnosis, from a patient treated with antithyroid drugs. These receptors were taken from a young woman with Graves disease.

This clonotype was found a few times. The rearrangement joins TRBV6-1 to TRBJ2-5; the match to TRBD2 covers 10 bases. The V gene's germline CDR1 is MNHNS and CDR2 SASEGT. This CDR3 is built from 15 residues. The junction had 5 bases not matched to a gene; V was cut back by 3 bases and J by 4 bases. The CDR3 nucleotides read TGTGCCAGCAGTGACGTAGCGGGAGGCCGAGAGACCCAGTACTTC. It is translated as CASSDVAGGRETQYF.

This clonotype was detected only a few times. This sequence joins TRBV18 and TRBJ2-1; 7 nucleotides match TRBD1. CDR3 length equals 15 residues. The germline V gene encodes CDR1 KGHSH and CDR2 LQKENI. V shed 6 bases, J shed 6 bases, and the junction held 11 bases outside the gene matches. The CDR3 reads CASSSTLNRGNEQFF. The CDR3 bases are TGTGCCAGCTCGTCAACCCTAAACAGGGGCAATGAGCAGTTCTTC.

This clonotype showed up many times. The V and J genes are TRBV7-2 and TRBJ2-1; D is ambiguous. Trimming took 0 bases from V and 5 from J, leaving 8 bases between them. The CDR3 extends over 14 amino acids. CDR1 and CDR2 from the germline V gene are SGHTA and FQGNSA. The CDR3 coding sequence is TGTGCCAGCAGCTTAGCGGCGGCCAACAATGAGCAGTTCTTC. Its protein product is CASSLAAANNEQFF.

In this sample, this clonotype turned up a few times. Written as DNA, the CDR3 is TGTGCCAGCAGCTTAGAAGCCTATCCTGGGGCCAACGTCCTGACTTTC. This gives the protein CASSLEAYPGANVLTF. The genes are TRBV11-1 and TRBJ2-6; D unclear. Between the trimmed V and J ends, which lost 1 base and 2 bases, there was a span of 9 bases. The CDR3 runs to 16 residues. Germline V CDR1 and CDR2: SGHAT, FQDESV (reference sequence).

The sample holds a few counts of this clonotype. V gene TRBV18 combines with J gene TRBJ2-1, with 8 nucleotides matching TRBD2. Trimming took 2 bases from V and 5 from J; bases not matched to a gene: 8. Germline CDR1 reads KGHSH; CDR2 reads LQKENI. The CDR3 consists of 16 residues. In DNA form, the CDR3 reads TGTGCCAGCTCACCAGTAGCGGGGCGGGGGAACAATGAGCAGTTCTTC. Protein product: CASSPVAGRGNNEQFF.

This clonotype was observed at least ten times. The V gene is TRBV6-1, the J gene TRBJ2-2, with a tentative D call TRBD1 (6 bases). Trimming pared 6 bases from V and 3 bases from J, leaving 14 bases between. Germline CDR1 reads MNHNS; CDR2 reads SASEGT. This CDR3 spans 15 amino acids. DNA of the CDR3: TGTGCCAGCAGATCCGACAGGATATACACCGGGGAGCTGTTTTTT. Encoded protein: CASRSDRIYTGELFF.

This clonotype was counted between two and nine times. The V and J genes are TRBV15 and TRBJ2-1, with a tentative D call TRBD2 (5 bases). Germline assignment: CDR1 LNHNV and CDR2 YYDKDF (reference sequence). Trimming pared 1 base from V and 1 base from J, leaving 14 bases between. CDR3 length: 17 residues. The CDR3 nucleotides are TGTGCCACCAGCAGAGGCAGGCCAGGAGGATCCTACAATGAGCAGTTCTTC. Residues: CATSRGRPGGSYNEQFF.

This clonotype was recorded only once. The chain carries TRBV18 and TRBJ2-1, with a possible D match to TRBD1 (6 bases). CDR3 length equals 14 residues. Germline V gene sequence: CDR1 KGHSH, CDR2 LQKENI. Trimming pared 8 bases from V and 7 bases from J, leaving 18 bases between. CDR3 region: CASPRTGFGNEQFF. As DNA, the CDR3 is TGTGCCAGCCCACGAACAGGGTTCGGAAATGAGCAGTTCTTC.

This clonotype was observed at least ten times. CDR3 DNA sequence: TGTGCCAGCAGCTTACAGTACCAAGAGACCCAGTACTTC. Encoded protein: CASSLQYQETQYF. The chain is built from TRBV7-2 and TRBJ2-5; D unclear. Trimming removed 2 bases from V and 0 bases from J, with 4 bases in between. Germline CDR1 is SGHTA and CDR2 is FQGNSA. This CDR3 comprises 13 residues.

The chain's CDR3 is CASSLVPQQGTEQYF. As DNA, the CDR3 is TGTGCCAGCAGCTTAGTCCCCCAACAGGGTACCGAGCAGTACTTC. The rearrangement joins TRBV7-6 to TRBJ2-7; weak D call: TRBD1 (6 bases). Germline CDR1 SGHVS, CDR2 FNYEAQ. V dropped 1 base and J dropped 6 bases, with 16 bases sitting between them. The CDR3 is 15 residues long.